This T cell receptor beta chain derives from a study of T cells in Graves' hyperthyroidism and ophthalmopathy. Study-level points and caveats: Ophthalmopathy and stable hyperthyroidism were separated by a 13 V-J model. Ophthalmopathy, which appeared later, was predicted by the model a median around 6 months before onset. Most thyroid clonotypes with frequency above 0.001 were detected in blood.

Amplified TCR beta CDR3 regions derived from RNA transcripts. TCR CDR3 regions were first amplified by RT-PCR with HTBI primers. TCRdb processed the multiplex PCR reads anew with MiXCR; each CDR3 protein has one entry. The top ten hold around a third of the sample, which has around 340,000 distinct CDR3 sequences, roughly 15% seen once. About this clonotype itself: Its antigen is currently unknown.

When ophthalmopathy did not progress within 18 months, Graves' hyperthyroidism was considered stable. V lost 5 bases and J lost 4, with 14 bases in between. The CDR3 sequence is 14 residues long. Germline assignment: CDR1 MNHNS and CDR2 SASEGT. This clonotype was sampled from a man between 25 and 39 years old with Graves' hyperthyroidism. The rearrangement joins TRBV6-1 to TRBJ1-2, with D unresolved. Input material: blood. CDR3 DNA sequence: TGTGCCAGCAGTCCCCTCGGACTCCCCTATGGCTACACCTTC. Protein: CASSPLGLPYGYTF.